The 22 T cell receptor beta chains presented below share a single source sample, sequenced in a study of cytomegalovirus exposure and HLA in healthy donors. PCR primers comprised 60 Vbeta and 13 Jbeta primers. Data came from immunoSEQ multiplex PCR; TCRdb stores just in-frame clones and leaves some out. The sample lists some 98,000 clones, roughly 82% occurring once. The sequenced sample consisted of PBMCs. These receptors all stem from a human donor in good health.

The chain combines TRBV6-5 with TRBJ1-2, with a tentative D call TRBD1 (5 bases). V was clipped by 5 bases and J by 7 bases, with 17 bases between them. In germline, CDR1 is MNHEY, CDR2 SVGAGI. This CDR3 spans 14 amino acids. The CDR3 region has the DNA TGTGCCAGCAGTCCTCAAGGGGCATCAAGTGGCTACACCTTC. It yields the protein CASSPQGASSGYTF.

The gene calls are TRBV7-6 and TRBJ2-5; 9 bases agree with TRBD1. The closer fit of TRBJ2-7 to the DNA end suggests the J call may be wrong. This CDR3 contains 13 residues. Germline CDR1 and CDR2: SGHVS and FNYEAQ. In DNA, the CDR3 is TGTGCCAGCAGCCCGGGACAGGGTTACGAGCAGTACTTC. This sequence encodes CASSPGQGYEQYF.

The chain has TRBV9 and TRBJ1-2; 8 bases line up with TRBD1. Germline CDR1 and CDR2: SGDLS and YYNGEE. The CDR3 has 15 residues. J was trimmed by 4 bases and V by 3 bases; bases with no gene match: 8. DNA of the CDR3: TGTGCCAGCAGCGGACCTGGACAGGGAGTCTATGGCTACACCTTC. Translation gives CASSGPGQGVYGYTF.

The V call is TRBV4-2, the J call TRBJ2-7, with 7 bases matching TRBD1. The CDR3 contains 15 residues. J was trimmed by 2 bases and V by 4 bases; bases with no gene match: 8. CDR1 is LGHNA, CDR2 YNFKEQ, per germline. CDR3 DNA: TGTGCCAGCAGCCCCTTCGGGACAGTTACCTACGAGCAGTACTTC. This sequence encodes CASSPFGTVTYEQYF.

This rearrangement joins TRBV14 to TRBJ1-1, with TRBD1 matching over 12 bases. The V and J ends lost 7 bases and 2 bases, in that order; junction bases with no gene match: 11. The germline V gene has CDR1 SGHDN and CDR2 FVKESK. The length of the CDR3 is 17 residues. The CDR3, as DNA: TGTGCCAGCAATACGAGGGACAGGGGGCACCTCAACACTGAAGCTTTCTTT. Protein: CASNTRDRGHLNTEAFF.

V is TRBV6-1 and J is TRBJ2-1; TRBD2 might be the D (6 bases). Germline CDR1 and CDR2: MNHNS and SASEGT. The CDR3 is 14 amino acids. V was clipped by 3 bases and J by 8 bases, with 14 bases between them. The CDR3 loop is CASSEGHQRDEQFF. Written as DNA, the CDR3 is TGTGCCAGCAGTGAGGGCCACCAGCGGGATGAGCAGTTCTTC.

V usage is TRBV27 and J usage is TRBJ2-5; a possible D gene is TRBD2 (6 bases). The end of the DNA is better explained by TRBJ2-7, so the J call may be wrong. CDR3 length: 16 residues. Germline CDR1 MNHEY, CDR2 SMNVEV (reference sequence). The CDR3 sequence is CASSTVGGAASYEQYF. The CDR3, as DNA: TGTGCCAGCAGTACTGTTGGAGGGGCGGCCTCCTACGAGCAGTACTTC.

The chain joins TRBV16 to TRBJ1-1; 7 bases agree with TRBD1. CDR1 is KGHSY, CDR2 FQNENV, per germline. Trimming took 4 bases from V and 5 from J; bases not matched to a gene: 4. This CDR3 has 13 residues. The DNA for the CDR3 is TGTGCCAGCAGCCGAAGGGGGCGGACTGAAGCTTTCTTT. It yields the protein CASSRRGRTEAFF.

The chain couples TRBV9 to TRBJ2-5; D gene ambiguous. The CDR3 contains 13 residues. Germline V gene sequence: CDR1 SGDLS, CDR2 YYNGEE. V dropped 0 bases and J dropped 7 bases, with 10 bases sitting between them. The CDR3: CASSVVPSGTQYF. The CDR3 nucleotides read TGTGCCAGCAGCGTAGTACCCTCCGGGACCCAGTACTTC. Full variable domain (remainder filled in from reference TRBV9 and TRBJ2-5): DSGVTQTPKHLITATGQRVTLRCSPRSGDLSVYWYQQSLDQGLQFLIQYYNGEERAKGNILERFSAQQFPDLHSELNLSSLELGDSALYFCASSVVPSGTQYFGPGTRLLVL.

The table lists this clone with a few counts. The chain carries TRBV15 and TRBJ2-5; TRBD2 aligns across 8 bases. Unmatched junction bases numbered 10, after V lost 0 bases and J lost 7 bases. In germline, CDR1 is LNHNV, CDR2 YYDKDF (reference sequence). The CDR3 is 16 residues long. The CDR3 is CATSRDLGTRHGTQYF. The DNA of the CDR3 is TGTGCCACCAGCAGAGATCTAGGGACTAGGCATGGGACCCAGTACTTC.

The chain has TRBV12-5 and TRBJ1-1; 8 positions agree with TRBD1. The CDR3 covers 14 residues. From germline, CDR1 is LGHNT and CDR2 FRNRAP. V lost 6 bases, J lost 1 base, and 4 bases stayed unmatched. CDR3 in amino acids: CASGSGGRNTEAFF. The DNA of the CDR3 is TGTGCTAGTGGGTCAGGGGGCAGGAACACTGAAGCTTTCTTT. Full variable domain (outside the CDR3, taken from reference TRBV12-5 and TRBJ1-1): DARVTQTPRHKVTEMGQEVTMRCQPILGHNTVFWYRQTMMQGLELLAYFRNRAPLDDSGMPKDRFSAEMPDATLATLKIQPSEPRDSAVYFCASGSGGRNTEAFFGQGTRLTVV.

CDR3 sequence: CSVASGTGTAEAFF. The CDR3 coding sequence is TGCAGCGTCGCTTCCGGGACAGGTACCGCTGAAGCTTTCTTT. V gene TRBV29-1 combines with J gene TRBJ1-1; 8 bases map to TRBD1. Trimming at V came to 6 bases and at J to 6 bases, leaving 12 bases not matched to a gene. The germline gives CDR1 SQVTM, CDR2 ANQGSEA. This CDR3 comprises 14 residues.

This clone was seen a handful of times. V is TRBV6-5 and J is TRBJ1-2; perhaps TRBD1 as D (5 bases). V was shortened by 2 bases and J by 6 bases, with 7 bases between the two germline ends. The CDR3 spans 12 residues. Germline values: CDR1 MNHEY, CDR2 SVGAGI. This CDR3 reads CASSYRGHGYTF. CDR3 bases: TGTGCCAGCAGTTACAGGGGTCATGGCTACACCTTC.

Notes on this clone: The same CDR3 also results from other DNA sequences found in this sample. The chain carries TRBV6-5 and TRBJ2-3, with D unresolved. Trimming took off 8 bases at V and 1 base at J, with 4 bases between the two ends. Germline V gene sequence: CDR1 MNHEY, CDR2 SVGAGI. This CDR3 spans 11 amino acids. The CDR3 is CASQGTDTQYF. CDR3 DNA sequence: TGTGCCAGCCAGGGCACAGATACGCAGTATTTT.

CDR3 sequence: CASSQDLYSYEQYF. In DNA form, the CDR3 reads TGTGCCAGCAGCCAAGATCTTTACAGCTACGAGCAGTACTTC. The chain carries TRBV14 and TRBJ2-7; D unresolved. Germline V gene lookup returns CDR1 SGHDN and CDR2 FVKESK. V was trimmed by 0 bases and J by 3 bases, leaving 9 bases between them. The CDR3 is 14 amino acids. Full variable domain (outside the CDR3, taken from reference TRBV14 and TRBJ2-7): EAGVTQFPSHSVIEKGQTVTLRCDPISGHDNLYWYRRVMGKEIKFLLHFVKESKQDESGMPNNRFLAERTGGTYSTLKVQPAELEDSGVYFCASSQDLYSYEQYFGPGTRLTVT.

Regarding this clone: One end of the junction fails to match germline, which may point to a read error. This chain joins TRBV6-5 and TRBJ1-3; D perhaps matches TRBD1 (5 bases). Germline V gene lookup returns CDR1 MNHEY and CDR2 SVGAGI. CDR3 length: 13 amino acids. DNA of the CDR3: TGTGCCAGCACCGCAGGGTCTGGAGACACCATATATTTT. It encodes CASTAGSGDTIYF.

This clone has only a few counts. CDR3 in amino acids: CASSLERMNTEAFF. CDR3 DNA sequence: TGTGCCAGCAGCTTGGAGAGAATGAACACTGAAGCTTTCTTT. J is TRBJ1-1 and V is TRBV5-4, with unresolved D. Trimming pared 0 bases from V and 0 bases from J, leaving 6 bases between. This CDR3 contains 14 residues. Germline CDR1 reads SGHNT; CDR2 reads YYREEE (reference sequence).

The chain combines TRBV29-1 with TRBJ1-1, with 9 bases fitting TRBD1. V lost 6 bases to trimming and J lost 8 bases; unmatched junction nucleotides: 16. The CDR3 length is 15 residues. The germline V gene has CDR1 SQVTM and CDR2 ANQGSEA. The CDR3: CSVQGAKSGPVEAFF. The CDR3 nucleotides are TGCAGCGTACAGGGGGCTAAAAGCGGGCCGGTGGAAGCTTTCTTT.

The chain uses TRBV28 and TRBJ1-1, with TRBD1 as a possible D gene (5 bases). Trimming removed 5 bases from V and 2 bases from J, with 18 bases in between. Germline V CDR1 and CDR2: MDHEN, SYDVKM. The CDR3 sequence is 16 residues long. The CDR3 region has the DNA TGTGCCAGCAGTCTACCCTCCGTGACAGCAAACACTGAAGCTTTCTTT. The encoded protein is CASSLPSVTANTEAFF.

The rearrangement uses TRBV6-5 and TRBJ1-2, with D tentatively TRBD1 (6 bases). With 0 bases removed from V and 8 bases from J, the gap between germline ends came to 13 bases. The CDR3 covers 14 residues. CDR1 MNHEY and CDR2 SVGAGI come from the germline V gene. The CDR3 sequence: CASSYSRGGPGYTF. The CDR3 nucleotides are TGTGCCAGCAGTTACTCGCGGGGGGGGCCAGGCTACACCTTC.

The chain is built from TRBV7-9 and TRBJ2-7, with D uncertain. With 1 base removed from V and 12 bases from J, the gap between germline ends came to 13 bases. CDR1 SEHNR and CDR2 FQNEAQ come from the germline V gene (reference sequence). This CDR3 is 12 amino acids long. The CDR3 here is CASSLVGDGLYF. The CDR3 DNA reads TGTGCCAGCAGCTTAGTTGGTGACGGGTTGTACTTC.

This chain connects TRBV7-2 to TRBJ2-2; possibly TRBD1 for D (5 bases). The germline V gene encodes CDR1 SGHTA and CDR2 FQGNSA. With 7 bases removed from V and 2 bases from J, the gap between germline ends came to 11 bases. This CDR3 spans 14 amino acids. This CDR3 is CASTRAVNTGELFF. As DNA, the CDR3 is TGTGCCAGCACCAGGGCGGTTAACACCGGGGAGCTGTTTTTT.